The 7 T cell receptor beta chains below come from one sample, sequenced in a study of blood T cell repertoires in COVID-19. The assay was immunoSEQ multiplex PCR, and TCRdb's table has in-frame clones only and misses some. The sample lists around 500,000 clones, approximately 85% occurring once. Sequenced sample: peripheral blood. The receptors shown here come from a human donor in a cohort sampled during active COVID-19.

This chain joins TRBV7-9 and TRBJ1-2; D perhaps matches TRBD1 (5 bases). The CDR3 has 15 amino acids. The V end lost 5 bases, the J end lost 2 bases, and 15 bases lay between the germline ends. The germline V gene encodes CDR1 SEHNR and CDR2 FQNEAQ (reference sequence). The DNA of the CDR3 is TGTGCCAGCAGCAGGGGCGGGTTGGGGAACTATGGCTACACCTTC. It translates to CASSRGGLGNYGYTF.

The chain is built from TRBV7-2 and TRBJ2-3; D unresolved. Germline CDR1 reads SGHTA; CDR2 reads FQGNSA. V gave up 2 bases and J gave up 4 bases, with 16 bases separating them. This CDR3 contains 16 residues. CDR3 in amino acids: CASSLNLITRPDTQYF. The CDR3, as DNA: TGTGCCAGCAGCTTAAATCTAATTACCCGTCCAGATACGCAGTATTTT.

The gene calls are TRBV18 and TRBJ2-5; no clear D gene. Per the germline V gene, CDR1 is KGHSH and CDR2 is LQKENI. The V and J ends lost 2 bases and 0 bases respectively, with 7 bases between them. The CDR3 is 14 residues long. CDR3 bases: TGTGCCAGCTCACCAAATGGAGACCAAGAGACCCAGTACTTC. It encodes CASSPNGDQETQYF.

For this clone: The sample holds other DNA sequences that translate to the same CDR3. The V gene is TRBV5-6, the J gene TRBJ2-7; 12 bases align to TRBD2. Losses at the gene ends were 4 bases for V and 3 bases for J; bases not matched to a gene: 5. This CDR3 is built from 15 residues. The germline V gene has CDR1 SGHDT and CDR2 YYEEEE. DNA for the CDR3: TGTGCCAGCAGCCTGGGACTAGCGGGTTACTACGAGCAGTACTTC. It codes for CASSLGLAGYYEQYF.

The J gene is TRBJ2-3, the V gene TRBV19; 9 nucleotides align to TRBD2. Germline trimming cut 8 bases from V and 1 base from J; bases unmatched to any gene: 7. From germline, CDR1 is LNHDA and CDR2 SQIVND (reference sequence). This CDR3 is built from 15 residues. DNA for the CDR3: TGTGCCAGTGGAAAGACTAGCGGAGGCACAGATACGCAGTATTTT. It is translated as CASGKTSGGTDTQYF. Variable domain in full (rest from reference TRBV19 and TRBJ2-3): DGGITQSPKYLFRKEGQNVTLSCEQNLNHDAMYWYRQDPGQGLRLIYYSQIVNDFQKGDIAEGYSVSREKKESFPLTVTSAQKNPTAFYLCASGKTSGGTDTQYFGPGTRLTVL.

The CDR3 region has the DNA TGTGCCAGCAGCTTAATGCCCGAGGGTACCAATGAGCAGTTCTTC. It specifies CASSLMPEGTNEQFF. The chain is built from TRBV7-3 and TRBJ2-1; D possibly corresponds to TRBD2 (5 bases). The CDR3 runs 15 residues. CDR1 and CDR2 from the germline V gene are SGHTA and FQGTGA. Trimming took off 1 base at V and 6 bases at J, with 13 bases between the two ends.

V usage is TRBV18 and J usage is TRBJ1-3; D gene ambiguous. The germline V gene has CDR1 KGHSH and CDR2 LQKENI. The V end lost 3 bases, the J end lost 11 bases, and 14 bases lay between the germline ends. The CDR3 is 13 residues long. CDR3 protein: CASSPLPLPPIYF. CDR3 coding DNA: TGTGCCAGCTCACCCCTTCCCCTCCCCCCCATATATTTT.